Described below is a single T cell receptor (beta chain) sequence and its context. Its antigen is currently unknown. Sequencing was performed with immunoSEQ multiplex PCR; in TCRdb, only in-frame clones are kept and a portion is missing. The sample lists 100,000 or so clones; around 90% were seen once. The data stem from a study of siplizumab effects on memory and regulatory T cells. Study-level findings and limits: In controls, about 28% of mappable alloreactive CD4+ clones were Treg-derived on average, versus about 64% with siplizumab. Siplizumab brought about a significant reduction in alloreactive sequences traceable to unstimulated CD4+ memory cells.

The CDR3 has 17 residues. V gave up 5 bases and J gave up 0 bases, with 14 bases separating them. Per the germline V gene, CDR1 is MNHEY and CDR2 is SMNVEV (reference sequence). This TCR was recovered from a human donor in good health. Some clones in this sample may be carry-over from other donors' samples. Specimen: CD4+ T cells sorted from blood. V is TRBV27 and J is TRBJ2-6; D is undetermined. CDR3 amino acids: CASSPGRLTSGANVLTF. The CDR3 DNA is TGTGCCAGCAGTCCCGGACGGCTTACCTCTGGGGCCAACGTCCTGACTTTC. Based on the CDR3 plus reference TRBV27 and TRBJ2-6, the full variable domain is EAQVTQNPRYLITVTGKKLTVTCSQNMNHEYMSWYRQDPGLGLRQIYYSMNVEVTDKGDVPEGYKVSRKEKRNFPLILESPSPNQTSLYFCASSPGRLTSGANVLTFGAGSRLTVL.